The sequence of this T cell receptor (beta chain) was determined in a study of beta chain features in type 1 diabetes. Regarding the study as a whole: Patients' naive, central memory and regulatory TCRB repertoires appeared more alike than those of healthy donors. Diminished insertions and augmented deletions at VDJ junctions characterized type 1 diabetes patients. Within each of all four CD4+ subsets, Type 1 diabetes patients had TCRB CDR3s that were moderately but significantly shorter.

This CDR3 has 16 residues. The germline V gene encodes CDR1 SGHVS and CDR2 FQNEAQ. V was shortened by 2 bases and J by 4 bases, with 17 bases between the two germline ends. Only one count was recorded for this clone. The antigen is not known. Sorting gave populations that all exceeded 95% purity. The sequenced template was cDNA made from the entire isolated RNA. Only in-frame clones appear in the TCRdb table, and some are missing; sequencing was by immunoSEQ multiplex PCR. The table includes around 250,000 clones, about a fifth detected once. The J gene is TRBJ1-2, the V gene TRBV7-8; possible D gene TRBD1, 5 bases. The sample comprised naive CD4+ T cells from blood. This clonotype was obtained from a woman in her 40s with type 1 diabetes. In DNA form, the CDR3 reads TGTGCCAGCAGCTTACCCGGGGGTTGGGAACTCTATGGCTACACCTTC. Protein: CASSLPGGWELYGYTF.